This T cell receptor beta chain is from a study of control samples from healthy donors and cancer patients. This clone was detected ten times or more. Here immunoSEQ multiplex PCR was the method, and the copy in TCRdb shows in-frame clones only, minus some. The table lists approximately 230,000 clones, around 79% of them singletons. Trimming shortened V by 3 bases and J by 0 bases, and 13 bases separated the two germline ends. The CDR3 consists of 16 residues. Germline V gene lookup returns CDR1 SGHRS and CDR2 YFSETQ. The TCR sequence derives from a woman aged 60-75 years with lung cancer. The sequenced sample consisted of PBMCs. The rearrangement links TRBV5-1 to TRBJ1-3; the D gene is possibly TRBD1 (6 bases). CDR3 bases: TGCGCCAGCAGCTGGCGGGACACCAGCTCTGGAAACACCATATATTTT. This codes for CASSWRDTSSGNTIYF.